Described below is a single TCR beta chain sequence and its context. No antigen is known for it. Per-base qualities were not stored, and no clone one base away is much larger. This sample is part of a study of cytomegalovirus exposure and HLA in healthy donors (TCRdb year 2017). With regard to the full study: According to an earlier analysis of around 600 of the donors, 150 million to 200 million T cells yielded 90 million to 130 million unique TCR beta sequences and around 300 Gb of sequence data. Alongside the repertoire data, information on donor age, sex, ethnicity and CMV serostatus was compiled. To study patterns of TCR occurrence, a later analysis re-analyzed previously published TCR beta repertoires from 600 to 750 donors and added high-resolution HLA genotyping. The study was designed to test whether signatures of past pathogen exposure could be identified by cataloging public T cell receptors. HLA typing included class I and class II loci at four-digit resolution. Every discovery cohort repertoire had been produced on one sequencing platform. Besides the first cohort of about 730 subjects, a separate validation cohort made up of some 110 different subjects was used. A later genetic analysis used genome-wide SNP genotypes for about 60% of the roughly 700 donors, treating that subset as a discovery cohort. A few DR-DQ haplotypes were treated as single units for association and clustering because of strong linkage in the cohort. In an earlier analysis of 500 to 650 of the donors, high-throughput TCR beta sequencing was used to judge whether each TCR beta V gene segment behaved as functional or pseudogenic. Using immunosequencing, the study profiled T cell repertoires from roughly 650 subjects and related those repertoires to cytomegalovirus serostatus. The number of donors typed differed by locus, with roughly 629-640 for A, B, C, DRB1 and DQB1, approximately 500 for DQA1, approximately 570 for DPA1, and 400 to 490 for DPB1. In the later analysis, no new phenotypic data were used to find candidate immune exposures; instead, reliance was placed on TCR beta sequences and their occurrence across donors. Across under 500 genotyped donors of the cohort, an average of roughly 200,000 unique TCR beta nucleotide sequences per donor were sequenced, and 15% to 20% of those sequences were non-productive. The study combined high-throughput TCR immunosequencing, statistical association of individual TCRs with disease status, and machine learning to predict cytomegalovirus infection status. An early release covering roughly 580 HLA-typed donors comprised roughly 300 gigabases of sequencing data and some 79 million unique TCR sequences. Among the roughly 370 genotyped donors, around 81% belonged to the genetic ancestry cluster associated with self-reported Caucasian donors.

Receptor amplification or capture employed the immunoSEQ multiplex PCR assay. For the multiplex PCR, a mixture combining 60 forward primers for TCR Vbeta segments and 13 reverse primers for TCR Jbeta segments was used. A multiplex PCR assay on genomic DNA amplified the CDR3 region of rearranged TCR beta genes. The amplified TCR beta libraries were sequenced on the Illumina HiSeq System as 87-base-pair reads. The published analysis was carried out like this. Across the 600 to 700 repertoires, a later analysis counted approximately 83 million unique TCR beta chains, around 11 million of which were shared by at least two donors. Raw reads were error-corrected and collapsed into unique sequences by a nearest-neighbor algorithm in which closely related sequences were merged to remove PCR and sequencing errors. Alignment of CDR3 sequences to IMGT reference sequences was used to assign V, D and J gene segments. Each retained sequence needed at least a six-nucleotide match to both a V gene segment and a J gene segment. A rearrangement was called productive if the CDR3 had no stop codons and remained in frame with V and J, and every other rearrangement was called non-productive. Following IMGT convention, CDR3 was defined as the stretch from the second conserved V-encoded cysteine to the conserved J-encoded phenylalanine. In an earlier analysis of approximately 590 of the donors, sequences lacking an unambiguous match to a single V gene segment were excluded. An earlier analysis of almost 600 of the donors classified V segments as functional when productive rearrangements were above 56.7% and as segregating when the standard deviation between donors was above 5%. To diagnose cytomegalovirus status from the catalog of TCR beta chain sequences, a statistical classification framework was built. In a later analysis, TCR nucleotide sequences were compared against IMGT/GENE-DB human TR gene sequences so that V and J genes could be assigned. A later analysis assigned CDR3 sequences and most-parsimonious VDJ recombination scenarios with the TCRdist pipeline. In a later analysis, each TCR beta chain was defined by its CDR3 amino acid sequence together with its V-gene family, and reads without a unique V-gene family were excluded. A later analysis removed several hundred highly shared, low-generation-probability nucleotide sequences to deal with suspected cross-contamination and a sequencing artifact. In a later analysis, a clonal expansion index for each public chain was calculated from normalized within-repertoire ranks of inferred template counts. In a later analysis, generation probabilities were computed using a VDJ recombination model fitted to out-of-frame rearrangements, and the results were checked against IGoR. Hypergeometric tests were used in a later analysis to score TCR-TCR, TCR-HLA and TCR-CMV co-occurrence, with a repertoire-size bias correction applied to the TCR pairs. In a later analysis, false discovery rates were estimated by permuting HLA or CMV assignments 20 times. In a later analysis, co-occurring TCRs were grouped using DBSCAN, and TCRdist sequence similarity was added for clustering within HLA-allele-positive subsets. Co-occurrence clustering excluded repertoires with fewer than 30,000 or more than 120,000 public chains, plus five with anomalous nucleotide sharing. TCRdb stores this immuneACCESS table with in-frame sequences only. Part of the clones is absent; in the studies checked, under half of the shortfall reflects unresolved V genes, and no reason is known for the rest. The V and J calls and clone size come from that table; D and trimming were worked out from the DNA. The sample yields more than 120,000 clones; approximately 83% were counted once. More than 2.5% of the sample goes to the ten largest clones.

From its cysteine to its phenylalanine, the CDR3 spans 16 amino acids. Kept here is only the CDR3 DNA, which spans 48 bases and is read in frame from base 1. Taken from the germline V gene, the CDR1 and CDR2 loops are SGDLS and YYNGEE. The germline V end is reduced by 2 bases and the J end by 2 bases; junction bases left unmatched: 3. The cohort consisted of hundreds of healthy bone marrow donors. At the time of sampling, every cohort member was nominally healthy, though immune exposures that went unrecorded were likely present. The donor was CMV seronegative and belonged to the group of 320 or so seronegative cohort members. Each donor provided a peripheral blood sample, and peripheral blood mononuclear cells were used for TCR beta sequencing. The Qiagen DNeasy Blood Extraction Kit was used to extract genomic DNA from the blood cell samples. Points the paper makes about the study in general: Sequencing depth was assumed to be roughly uniform across donors in the presence/absence analyses, though that assumption may not hold. The earlier analysis of a few hundred of the donors excluded roughly 17 rarely observed V segments, including chromosome 9 orphons, because counts were too low. Three of the identified cytomegalovirus-associated TCR beta chains were confirmed in vitro to be specific for cytomegalovirus antigens. Compared with the roughly 600-donor mean, donors in an Asian-associated ancestry cluster had fewer N-insertions in productive TCRs, according to a later genetic analysis. In both the original and validation cohorts, the classifier was reported to diagnose cytomegalovirus status with high specificity and sensitivity. An association between a missense DCLRE1C variant and V-gene and J-gene trimming of TCR beta chains was found in a later genetic analysis and replicated in an independent cohort. Because HLA typing was missing for some donors at each locus, association tests included only the typed subset. The sequencing pipeline was judged likely to have produced a cluster of highly shared sequence variants as a technical artifact. In this cohort, only TCR beta chains were sequenced, and detectable features were limited by the absence of alpha or paired-chain data. The study listed approximately 160 TCR beta chains as associated with cytomegalovirus. A later analysis found that TCR association rates varied across HLA loci, with DRB1 alleles showing the most associated TCRs and HLA-C alleles the fewest. Most TCR sequences were observed very rarely across donors, whereas some public TCRs were present in many individuals. In a later analysis, several top co-occurrence clusters were reported to appear linked to parvovirus B19, influenza, CMV and Epstein-Barr virus. A further reported finding was that TCR beta sequences accurately predicted the HLA-A and HLA-B alleles for most subjects in the first cohort. A later analysis found that most CMV-associated TCR beta chains appeared HLA-restricted, with HLA associations seemingly driven largely by CMV exposure. Because the 87-base-pair reads could not distinguish some IMGT-functional V segments, including TRBV6-2 and TRBV6-3, those segments were excluded. Broadly in line with IMGT annotations, most TCR beta V segments showed up in productive rearrangements about 87% or about 30% of the time in an earlier analysis of several hundred of the donors. Immune exposure information for the cohort was limited to CMV serostatus. Specific HLA alleles were associated with some 15,000 TCR beta sequences at a false discovery rate of 0.05 in a later analysis. The authors suggested that the approach could potentially be generalized to other disease states and immunological phenotypes. Strong co-occurrence of HLA alleles, especially DR and DQ, made assigning TCR associations to individual alleles difficult. A later analysis found that HLA-associated TCR beta chains were more clonally expanded and had lower generation probabilities than equally common non-associated chains. Correlated functional status among segregating V segments might reflect linkage disequilibrium, but an unknown experimental factor could not be ruled out.

Sequenced input: PBMCs. The TCR sequence derives from a male donor in good health and CMV-seronegative. The rearrangement joined TRBV9 to TRBJ2-3, and 12 junction bases match TRBD2. The nucleotide sequence reads TGTGCCAGCAGCGTTTCTAGCGGGAGGGACACAGATACGCAGTATTTT. Its protein is CASSVSSGRDTDTQYF.